The T cell receptor beta chain under discussion was sequenced for a study of T-cell reconstitution after alpha-beta-depleted transplantation in children. Findings and limits, study-wide: Surviving recipient T cells and thymic progenitors produced the high day-60 TCRbeta diversity seen in some patients. Reports say that about two months after transplant, the alpha-beta T cells came out of several hundred graft clones that had expanded.

The authors prepared the TCRbeta library with unique molecular identifiers. TCRdb reprocessed the PCR reads via MiXCR and lists one record per CDR3 protein. The sample includes about 580,000 distinct CDR3 sequences, approximately 22% of them seen just once. Regarding this clonotype: Its antigen is not known.

The germline V gene encodes CDR1 LGHNA and CDR2 YSLEER. The CDR3 totals 15 residues. V shed 0 bases and J 12 bases; nucleotides not matched to a gene: 9. The sample in question was PBMCs, mostly from graft donor cells, obtained 360 days after TCRalphabeta/CD19-depleted stem cell transplant. The V and J genes are TRBV4-3 and TRBJ2-1, with TRBD1 matching over 9 bases. This receptor was obtained from a boy under two years old who had a stem cell transplant for acute myeloid leukemia, so the T cells may come from the graft donor. CDR3 bases: TGCGCCAGCAGCCAAGAAGGGACAGGGCGTAATCGGCAGTTCTTC. Encoded protein: CASSQEGTGRNRQFF.